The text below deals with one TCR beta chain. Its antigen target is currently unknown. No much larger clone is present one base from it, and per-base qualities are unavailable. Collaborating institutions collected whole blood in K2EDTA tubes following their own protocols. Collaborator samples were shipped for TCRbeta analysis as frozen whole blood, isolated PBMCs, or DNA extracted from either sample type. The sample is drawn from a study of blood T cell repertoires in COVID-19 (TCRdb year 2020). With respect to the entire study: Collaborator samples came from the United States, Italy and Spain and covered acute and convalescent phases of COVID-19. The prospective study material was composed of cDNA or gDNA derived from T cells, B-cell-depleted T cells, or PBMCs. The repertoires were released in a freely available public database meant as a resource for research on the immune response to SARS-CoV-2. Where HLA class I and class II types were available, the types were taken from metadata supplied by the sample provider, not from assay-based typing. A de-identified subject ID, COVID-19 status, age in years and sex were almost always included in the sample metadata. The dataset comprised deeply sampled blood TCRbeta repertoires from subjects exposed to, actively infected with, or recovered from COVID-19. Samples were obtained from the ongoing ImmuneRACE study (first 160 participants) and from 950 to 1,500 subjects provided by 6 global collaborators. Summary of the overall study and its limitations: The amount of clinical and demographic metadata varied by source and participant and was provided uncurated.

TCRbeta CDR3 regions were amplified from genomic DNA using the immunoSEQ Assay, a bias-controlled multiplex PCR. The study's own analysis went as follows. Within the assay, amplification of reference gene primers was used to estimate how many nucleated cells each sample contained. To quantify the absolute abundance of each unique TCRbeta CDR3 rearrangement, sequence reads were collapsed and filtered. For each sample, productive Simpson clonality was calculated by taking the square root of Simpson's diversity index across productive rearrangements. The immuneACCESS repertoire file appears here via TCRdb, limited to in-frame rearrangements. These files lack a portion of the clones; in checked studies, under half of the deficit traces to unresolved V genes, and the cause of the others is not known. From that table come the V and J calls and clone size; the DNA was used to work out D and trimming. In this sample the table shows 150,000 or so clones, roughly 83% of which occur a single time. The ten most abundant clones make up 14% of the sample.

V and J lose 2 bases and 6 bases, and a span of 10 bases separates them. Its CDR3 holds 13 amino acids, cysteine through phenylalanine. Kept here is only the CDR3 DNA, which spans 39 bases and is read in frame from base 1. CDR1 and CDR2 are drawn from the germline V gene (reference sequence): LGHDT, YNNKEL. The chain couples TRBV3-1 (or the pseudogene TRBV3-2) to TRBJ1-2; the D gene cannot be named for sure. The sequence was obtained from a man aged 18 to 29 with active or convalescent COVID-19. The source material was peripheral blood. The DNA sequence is TGTGCCAGCAGCCAACAACTGAACGATGGCTACACCTTC. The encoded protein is CASSQQLNDGYTF.